The sequence of this TCR beta chain was determined in a study of blood T cell repertoires in COVID-19. Study summary: Sites in the United States, Italy and Spain provided acute and convalescent COVID-19 samples. In each case, the material was cDNA or gDNA derived from T cells, B-cell-depleted T cells, or PBMCs.

Original data processing: Reference gene primer amplification gave nucleated cell count estimates. The table came from immunoSEQ multiplex PCR; TCRdb's copy has only in-frame clones and leaves some out. The V and J calls and the clone size are those of that table, but D and trimming were determined from the DNA. The repertoire consists of about 100,000 clones, with over 75% occurring once and the leading ten covering 20% to 25%. The CDR3 has 13 amino acids. Germline V CDR1 and CDR2: SQVTM, ANQGSEA. The germline V and J ends were trimmed by 7 bases and 5 bases, with 17 bases remaining between them. The specimen sequenced was peripheral blood. The genes are TRBV29-1 and TRBJ2-5, with D maybe TRBD1 (8 bases). The receptor comes from a man between 70 and 80 years old with active or convalescent COVID-19. The CDR3 bases are TGCAGCGCCAGACAGGGGAGGGTGGAGACCCAGTACTTC. It is translated as CSARQGRVETQYF.